The T cell receptor beta chain described here comes from a study of T cells in Graves' hyperthyroidism and ophthalmopathy. This clonotype has ten or more counts. Researchers took RNA transcripts and amplified the TCR beta CDR3 regions from them. The primer set for the first-round RT-PCR of the TCR CDR3 was HTBI. Each CDR3 protein is one row after TCRdb ran MiXCR on the multiplex PCR reads. The repertoire holds over 700,000 distinct CDR3 sequences, with around 19% as singletons. Germline V gene data show CDR1 as DFQATT and CDR2 as SNEGSKA (reference sequence). Trimming left V 2 bases short and J 1 base short, with 15 bases between. The CDR3 totals 15 residues.

The sequence came from a woman between 45 and 65 years old with Graves' hyperthyroidism that later progressed to Graves' ophthalmopathy. Sequenced material: blood. J is TRBJ2-7 and V is TRBV20-1; D not certain. The CDR3 nucleotides are TGCAGTGCTAGATCGAGATCCCCCCAGTCCTACGAGCAGTACTTC. This gives the protein CSARSRSPQSYEQYF.